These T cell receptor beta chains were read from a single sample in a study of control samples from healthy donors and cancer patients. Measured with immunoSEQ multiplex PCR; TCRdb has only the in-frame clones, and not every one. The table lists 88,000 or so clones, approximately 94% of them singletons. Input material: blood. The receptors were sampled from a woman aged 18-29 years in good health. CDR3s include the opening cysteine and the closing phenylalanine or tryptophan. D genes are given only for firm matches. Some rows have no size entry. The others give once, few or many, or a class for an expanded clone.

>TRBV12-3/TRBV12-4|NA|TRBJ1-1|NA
TGTGCCAGCAGCACGACCGCCGGGACGGAAGCTTTCTTT
CASSTTAGTEAFF
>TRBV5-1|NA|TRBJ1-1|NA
TGCGCCAGCAGCTTGGATAATACCGGGCCCGAAAAAGCTTTCTTT
CASSLDNTGPEKAFF
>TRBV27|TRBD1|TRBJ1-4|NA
TGTGCCAGCAGGGGCCAGGGGGCCGTTAATAATGAAAAACTGTTTTTT
CASRGQGAVNNEKLFF
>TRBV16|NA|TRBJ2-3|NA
TGTGCCAGCAGCCAACTCCGGGGTAGCCTAACCGAGAGGAATACGCAGTATTTT
CASSQLRGSLTERNTQYF
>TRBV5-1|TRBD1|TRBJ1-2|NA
TGCGCCAGCAGCCCGGGACAGCTCTATGGCTACACCTTC
CASSPGQLYGYTF
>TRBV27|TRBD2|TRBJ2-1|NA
TGTGCCAGCAGACCCGGGACTAGCGGGAGGCTCCCACTAGAGCAGTTCTTC
CASRPGTSGRLPLEQFF
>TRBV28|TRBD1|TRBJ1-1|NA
TGTGCCAGCAGTGGGGGACAGACGAACACTGAAGCTTTCTTT
CASSGGQTNTEAFF
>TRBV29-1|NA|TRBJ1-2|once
TGCAGCGTCTCTCCATCGGGGGAACATCTTTTTTTC
CSVSPSGEHLFF
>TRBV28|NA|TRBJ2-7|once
TGTGCCAGCATGACGGTTACCTACGAGCAGTACTTC
CASMTVTYEQYF
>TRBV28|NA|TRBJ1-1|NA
TGTGCCAGCAGTTTACAGAATGAAGCTTTCTTT
CASSLQNEAFF
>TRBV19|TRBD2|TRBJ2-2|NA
TGTGCCAGTAGTATTAGCGGGAGCGGGTTGCTAGGAGGCACCGGGGAGCTGTTTTTT
CASSISGSGLLGGTGELFF
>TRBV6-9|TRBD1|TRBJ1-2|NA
TGTGCCAGCAGTTCTAATAAGGGGGCCAATGGCTACACCTTC
CASSSNKGANGYTF
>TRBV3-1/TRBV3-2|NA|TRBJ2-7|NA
TGTGCCAGCAGCCAAGCCGGGACCGCAGTGGTCTACGAGCAGTACTTC
CASSQAGTAVVYEQYF
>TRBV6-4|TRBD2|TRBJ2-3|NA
TGTGCCAGCAGTGAGGAGACTAGCGGCACAGATACGCAGTATTTT
CASSEETSGTDTQYF
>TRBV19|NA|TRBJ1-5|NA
TGTGCCAGTAGCACACCTAGAGCCCAGCATTTT
CASSTPRAQHF
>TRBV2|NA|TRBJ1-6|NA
TGTGCCAGCAGTGACTACGGGGGCGCAGATTCACCCCTCCACTTT
CASSDYGGADSPLHF
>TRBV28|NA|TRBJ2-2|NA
TGTGCCAGCAGTCCCCAAATGGCCGGGGAGCTGTTTTTT
CASSPQMAGELFF
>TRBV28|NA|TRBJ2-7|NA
TGTGCCAGCAGTTCCGGACTTGGGGCAGACTACGAGCAGTACTTC
CASSSGLGADYEQYF
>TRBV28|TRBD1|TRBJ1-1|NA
TGTGCCAGCAATTTTCTCAGGGGGCGGTCGGTGGGAGCTTTCTTT
CASNFLRGRSVGAFF
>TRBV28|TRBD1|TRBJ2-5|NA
TGTGCCAGCAGTCCTACGGGACAGGGGAGAGAGACCCAGTACTTC
CASSPTGQGRETQYF
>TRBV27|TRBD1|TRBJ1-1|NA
TGTGCCAGCAGCTACTACAGGGGTGTTTCTGAAGCTTTCTTT
CASSYYRGVSEAFF
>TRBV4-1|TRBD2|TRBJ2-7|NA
TGCGCCAGCAGTCAAATTGGGCTAGCGGGGAACTCCTACGAGCAGTACTTC
CASSQIGLAGNSYEQYF
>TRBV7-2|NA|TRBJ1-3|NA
TGTGCCAGCAGCTTAGTGGGAGGACGCAGTGTAGCTGGAAACACCATATATTTT
CASSLVGGRSVAGNTIYF
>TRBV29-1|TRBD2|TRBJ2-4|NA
TGCAGCGTTGAACAGGAGGCGGGAGACATTCAGTACTTC
CSVEQEAGDIQYF
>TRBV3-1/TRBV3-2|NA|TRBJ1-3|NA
TGTGCCAGCAGCCAAACCCAGGGGAGTGGAAACACCATATATTTT
CASSQTQGSGNTIYF
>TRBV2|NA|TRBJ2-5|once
TGTGCCAGCAGGTCTTCGGACACCCTCCAAGAGACCCAGTACTTC
CASRSSDTLQETQYF
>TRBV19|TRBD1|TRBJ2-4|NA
TGTGCCAGTAGAGAGACAGGGCGTAAGAGTGCGAACATTCAGTACTTC
CASRETGRKSANIQYF
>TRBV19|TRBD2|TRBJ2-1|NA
TGTGCCAGCGCCAAGCGGGGGGGTTTCAATGAGCAGTTCTTC
CASAKRGGFNEQFF
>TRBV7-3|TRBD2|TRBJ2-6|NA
TGTGCCAGCAGCTTGTCTAGCGGGAGTTATCACGCTGGGGCCAACGTCCTGACTTTC
CASSLSSGSYHAGANVLTF
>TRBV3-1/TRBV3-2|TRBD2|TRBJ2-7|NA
TGTGCCAGCAGCCAAGCTGGCGGGAGGGCCTCAGGCGAGCAGTACTTC
CASSQAGGRASGEQYF
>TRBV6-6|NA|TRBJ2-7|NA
TGTGCCAGCAGTTACCAGGGGAGGGCTGGTTACGAGCAGTACTTC
CASSYQGRAGYEQYF
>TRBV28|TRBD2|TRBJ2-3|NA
TGTGCCAGCAAGGGGACTAGCGGGAGCGTCTCCCCCACAGATACGCAGTATTTT
CASKGTSGSVSPTDTQYF
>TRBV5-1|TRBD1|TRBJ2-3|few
TGCGCCAGCAGCTTGGCCCGGGACAGGGTGGGAGATACGCAGTATTTT
CASSLARDRVGDTQYF
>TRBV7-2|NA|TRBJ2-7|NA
TGTGCCAGCAGAACCCGGACCGATGCTGCCTACGAGCAGTACTTC
CASRTRTDAAYEQYF
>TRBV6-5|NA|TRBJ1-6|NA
TGTGCCAGCAGTTACTCGGAGGGTCCCCTCCACTTT
CASSYSEGPLHF
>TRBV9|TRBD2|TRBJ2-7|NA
TGTGCCAGCAGCGTAGGGGGTCGGGGGGACGAGCAGTACTTC
CASSVGGRGDEQYF
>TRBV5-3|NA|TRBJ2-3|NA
TGTGCCAGAAGCACCAAGCCCACTTATGCTAGCACAGATACGCAGTATTTT
CARSTKPTYASTDTQYF
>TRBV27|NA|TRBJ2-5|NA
TGTGCCAGCAGTTGGGATCAAGGGCCCCAGTACTTC
CASSWDQGPQYF
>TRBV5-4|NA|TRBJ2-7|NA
TGTGCCAGCAGCGCAAAAGGGACCCCTGAGCAGTACTTC
CASSAKGTPEQYF
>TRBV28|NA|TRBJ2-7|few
TGTGCCAGCAGCGCGGGACCCAAGCAGTACTTC
CASSAGPKQYF
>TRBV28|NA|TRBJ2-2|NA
TGTGCCAGCAGCCGCGGACAGCCCCTGGCCGGGGAGCTGTTTTTT
CASSRGQPLAGELFF
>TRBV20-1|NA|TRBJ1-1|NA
TGCAGTGCTTTCTTAAACACTGAAGCTTTCTTT
CSAFLNTEAFF
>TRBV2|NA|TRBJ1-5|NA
TGTGCCAGCAGTGAGGGTAGGGGCCCTCGTAGCAATCAGCCCCAGCATTTT
CASSEGRGPRSNQPQHF
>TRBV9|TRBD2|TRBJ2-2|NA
TGTGCCAGCAGCCCCGGGACTAGCGGGACTCGGGGGGAGCTGTTTTTT
CASSPGTSGTRGELFF
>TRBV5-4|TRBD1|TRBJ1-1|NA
TGTGCCAGCAGCTTGGCCGGGCAGGGGGCCACTGAAGCTTTCTTT
CASSLAGQGATEAFF
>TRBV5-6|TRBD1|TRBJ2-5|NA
TGTGCCAGCAGCGGCACCACGACAGGGGTACCTAAAGAGACCCAGTACTTC
CASSGTTTGVPKETQYF
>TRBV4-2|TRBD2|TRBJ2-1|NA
TGTGCCAGCAGCCAAGACCGCCGCGGACTAGCGGGGGTGTACAATGAGCAGTTCTTC
CASSQDRRGLAGVYNEQFF
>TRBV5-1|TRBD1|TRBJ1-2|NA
TGCGCCAGCAGCTCTAGGACAGGGAACTATGGCTACACCTTC
CASSSRTGNYGYTF
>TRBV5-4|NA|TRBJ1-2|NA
TGTGCCAGCAGCTTGGCGGGCGGAAAGTATGGCTACACCTTC
CASSLAGGKYGYTF
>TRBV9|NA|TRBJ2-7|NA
TGTGCCAGCAGCGTAGGGGGTCGGGGGTACGAGCAGTACTTC
CASSVGGRGYEQYF
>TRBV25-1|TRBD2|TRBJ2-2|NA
TGTGCCAGCAGTGAAGTTGGGAGGGCCGACACCGGGGAGCTGTTTTTT
CASSEVGRADTGELFF
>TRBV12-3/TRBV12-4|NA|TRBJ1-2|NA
TGTGCCAGCAGTTTAGAATCCTACGGCTACACCTTC
CASSLESYGYTF
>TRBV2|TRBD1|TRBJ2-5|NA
TGTGCCAGCTCGGGACAGGGAAGGGGCCAAGAGACCCAGTACTTC
CASSGQGRGQETQYF